The TCR beta chain under discussion was sequenced for a study of cytomegalovirus exposure and HLA in healthy donors (dated by TCRdb to between 2016 and 2019). About the investigation overall: An earlier analysis of roughly 500 of the donors reported 250 to 350 Gb of sequence data and around 110 million unique TCR beta sequences from 190 million or so T cells. An early release covering approximately 600 HLA-typed donors comprised about 300 gigabases of sequencing data and around 80 million unique TCR sequences. Of the 398 genotyped donors, 65% to 90% fell in the genetic ancestry cluster associated with self-reported Caucasian donors. The study was designed to test whether signatures of past pathogen exposure could be identified by cataloging public T cell receptors. The study used immunosequencing to profile the T cell repertoires of 600 to 850 subjects and linked those repertoires to cytomegalovirus serostatus. In addition to the first cohort of hundreds of subjects, a separate validation cohort of 120 different subjects was used. The study combined high-throughput TCR immunosequencing, statistical association of individual TCRs with disease status, and machine learning to predict cytomegalovirus infection status. A later analysis re-examined previously published TCR beta repertoires from 600 to 700 donors and added high-resolution HLA genotyping to investigate patterns of TCR occurrence. Rather than drawing on any new phenotypic data, the later analysis identified candidate immune exposures from TCR beta sequences and the way those sequences occurred across donors. To decide whether each TCR beta V gene segment behaved as functional or pseudogenic, an earlier analysis of approximately 600 of the donors relied on high-throughput TCR beta sequencing. Donor age, sex, ethnicity and CMV serostatus were compiled alongside the repertoire data. In a later genetic analysis, genome-wide SNP genotypes for about three fifths of the roughly 670 donors were used, and that subset was treated as a discovery cohort. Every discovery cohort repertoire had been produced on one sequencing platform. HLA typing covered class I and class II loci at four-digit resolution. Typing coverage varied by locus: about 620-630 donors for A, B, C, DRB1 and DQB1; roughly 520 for DQA1; some 610 for DPA1; roughly 450 for DPB1. Roughly 5 DR-DQ haplotypes were handled as single units for association and clustering, since linkage in the cohort was strong. Across approximately 400 genotyped donors of the cohort, an average of about 240,000 unique TCR beta nucleotide sequences per donor were sequenced, and approximately 19% of those sequences were non-productive. The study at large found these results: Three of the identified cytomegalovirus-associated TCR beta chains were confirmed in vitro to be specific for cytomegalovirus antigens. Strong co-occurrence of HLA alleles, especially DR and DQ, made assigning TCR associations to individual alleles difficult. The classifier was reported to diagnose cytomegalovirus status with high specificity and sensitivity in both the original and validation cohorts. Some IMGT-functional V segments, including TRBV6-2 and TRBV6-3, could not be told apart with the 87-base-pair reads, so those segments were excluded. Correlated functional status among segregating V segments might be attributable to linkage disequilibrium, but an unknown experimental factor could not be ruled out. CMV serostatus was the only immune exposure information available for the cohort. Because HLA typing was missing for some donors at each locus, association tests included only the typed subset. According to a later analysis, parvovirus B19, influenza, CMV and Epstein-Barr virus appeared linked to several top co-occurrence clusters. The cohort was sequenced for TCR beta chains only, and without alpha or paired-chain data the features that could be detected were limited. In a later genetic analysis, a missense DCLRE1C variant was associated with V-gene and J-gene trimming of TCR beta chains, and the association was replicated in an independent cohort. Broadly in line with IMGT annotations, most TCR beta V segments showed up in productive rearrangements about 87% or about 30% of the time in an earlier analysis of several hundred of the donors. A further reported finding was that TCR beta sequences accurately predicted the HLA-A and HLA-B alleles for most subjects in the first cohort. Sequencing depth was assumed to be roughly uniform across donors in the presence/absence analyses, though that assumption may not hold. A later analysis found that TCR association rates varied across HLA loci, with DRB1 alleles showing the most associated TCRs and HLA-C alleles the fewest. In a later analysis, 15,000 to 20,000 TCR beta sequences were associated with specific HLA alleles at a false discovery rate of 0.05. While some public TCRs were present in many individuals, most TCR sequences turned up only very rarely across donors. A cluster of highly shared sequence variants was judged likely to be a technical artifact of the sequencing pipeline. The study gave a list of 150 to 200 TCR beta chains associated with cytomegalovirus. The authors suggested that the approach could potentially be generalized to other disease states and immunological phenotypes. Because counts were too low, some 17 rarely observed V segments, including chromosome 9 orphons, were left out of the earlier analysis of a few hundred of the donors. Compared with the approximately 710-donor mean, donors in an Asian-associated ancestry cluster had fewer N-insertions in productive TCRs, according to a later genetic analysis. In a later analysis, HLA-associated TCR beta chains were found to be more clonally expanded and to have lower generation probabilities than equally common non-associated chains. According to a later analysis, most CMV-associated TCR beta chains appeared to be HLA-restricted, and the HLA associations seemed to be driven largely by CMV exposure.

The cohort consisted of 666 healthy bone marrow donors. All cohort members were sampled while nominally healthy, although unrecorded immune exposures were likely present. The donor was CMV seronegative and belonged to the group of 352 seronegative cohort members. Every donor gave a peripheral blood sample, and the peripheral blood mononuclear cells from that sample were used for TCR beta sequencing. Genomic DNA extraction from the blood cell samples was performed with the Qiagen DNeasy Blood Extraction Kit. V is pruned by 3 bases and J by 4 bases, leaving 7 bases of the junction without a gene match. CDR3 length: 16 amino acids, cysteine to phenylalanine. Of all the DNA, just the CDR3 is kept, 48 bases in frame from base 1. Reading the germline V gene gives CDR1 MNHEY and CDR2 SVGAGI. Library method: the immunoSEQ multiplex PCR assay. For the multiplex PCR, a mixture combining 60 forward primers for TCR Vbeta segments and 13 reverse primers for TCR Jbeta segments was used. The CDR3 region of rearranged TCR beta genes was amplified from genomic DNA by a multiplex PCR assay. Amplified TCR beta libraries were sequenced as 87-base-pair reads on the Illumina HiSeq System. From the authors' description of their analysis: In a later analysis, tens of millions of unique TCR beta chains were counted across the roughly 700 repertoires, and roughly 11 million of these chains were shared by at least two donors. A nearest-neighbor algorithm error-corrected the raw reads and collapsed the reads into unique sequences, merging closely related sequences to remove PCR and sequencing errors. To assign V, D and J gene segments, CDR3 sequences were aligned to IMGT reference sequences. Each retained sequence needed at least a six-nucleotide match to both a V gene segment and a J gene segment. Rearrangements were classified as productive when the CDR3 lacked stop codons and remained in frame with V and J, and all other rearrangements were classified as non-productive. CDR3 was defined by IMGT convention, running from the second conserved V-encoded cysteine to the conserved J-encoded phenylalanine. The earlier analysis of about 620 of the donors excluded sequences that lacked an unambiguous match to a single V gene segment. An earlier analysis of approximately 590 of the donors called V segments functional above 56.7% productive rearrangements and segregating when the between-donor standard deviation exceeded 5%. A statistical classification framework was built for diagnosing cytomegalovirus status from the catalog of TCR beta chain sequences. In a later analysis, TCR nucleotide sequences were compared against IMGT/GENE-DB human TR gene sequences so that V and J genes could be assigned. A later analysis assigned CDR3 sequences and most-parsimonious VDJ recombination scenarios with the TCRdist pipeline. In a later analysis, each TCR beta chain was defined by its CDR3 amino acid sequence together with its V-gene family, and reads without a unique V-gene family were excluded. As a way to deal with suspected cross-contamination and a sequencing artifact, a later analysis dropped approximately 570 nucleotide sequences that were highly shared and had low generation probability. A later analysis calculated a clonal expansion index for each public chain from normalized within-repertoire ranks of inferred template counts. Generation probabilities in a later analysis came from a VDJ recombination model fitted to out-of-frame rearrangements, and those results were checked against IGoR. A later analysis scored TCR-TCR, TCR-HLA and TCR-CMV co-occurrence with hypergeometric tests, applying a repertoire-size bias correction to TCR pairs. To estimate false discovery rates, a later analysis permuted the HLA or CMV assignments 20 times. In a later analysis, co-occurring TCRs were grouped using DBSCAN, and TCRdist sequence similarity was added for clustering within HLA-allele-positive subsets. Repertoires with fewer than 30,000 or more than 120,000 public chains were left out of co-occurrence clustering, as were several repertoires with anomalous nucleotide sharing. In its TCRdb copy, this immuneACCESS table keeps in-frame sequences only and misses some clones. Where compared with another copy, unresolved V genes explain less than half of these, and the others have no known cause. From that table come the V and J calls and clone size; the DNA was used to work out D and trimming. Counted in this sample were 150,000 to 200,000 clones; roughly 77% of them appeared once. The ten most abundant clones make up around 1.5% of the sample.

There are a few counts of this clone. What this receptor recognizes is not known. Per-base quality was not reported, and no clone a single base away is much larger than it. Recombination joined TRBV6-5 with TRBJ1-3, with 9 bases aligning to TRBD1. What was sequenced was PBMCs. This TCR derives from a woman in her forties or fifties in good health and CMV-seronegative. The DNA reads as follows: TGTGCCAGCAGTTATTCCGGGACAGGGCTCGGAAACACCATATATTTT. This is translated as CASSYSGTGLGNTIYF.